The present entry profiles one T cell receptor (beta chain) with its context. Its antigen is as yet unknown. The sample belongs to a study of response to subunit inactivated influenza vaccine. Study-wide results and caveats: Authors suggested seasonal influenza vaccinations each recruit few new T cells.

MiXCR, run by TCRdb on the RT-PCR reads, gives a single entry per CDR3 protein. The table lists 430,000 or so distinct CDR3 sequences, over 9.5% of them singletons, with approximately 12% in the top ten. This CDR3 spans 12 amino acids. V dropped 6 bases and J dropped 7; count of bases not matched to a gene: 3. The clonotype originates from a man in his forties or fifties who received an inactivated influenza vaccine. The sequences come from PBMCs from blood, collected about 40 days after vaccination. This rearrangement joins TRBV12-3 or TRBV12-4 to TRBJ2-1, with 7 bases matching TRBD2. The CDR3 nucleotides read TGTGCCAGCAGAGGACTAGAGAATGAGCAGTTCTTC. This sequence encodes CASRGLENEQFF.